This TCR beta chain stems from a study of T cell repertoires in cytomegalovirus infection. Study at large: Selection of CMV epitopes for the study included recently identified HLA-C-restricted and well-studied HLA-B-restricted ones.

TCRdb reprocessed the reads with MiXCR, giving one entry per CDR3 protein. The profile shows about 920,000 distinct CDR3 sequences, roughly a third of them singletons. The CDR3 sequence is 16 residues long. J lost 2 bases, V lost 8 bases, and 12 bases had no gene match. Germline V gene data show CDR1 as WSHSY and CDR2 as SAAADI. As concerns this clonotype: Its antigen is still unknown.

The TCR originated in a human donor in good health (CMV status not recorded). Some clones in this sample may be carry-over from other donors' samples. The gene calls are TRBV10-2 and TRBJ2-1; 7 bases align to TRBD1. The source material was cultured CD8+ T cells from PBMCs, sampled from culture after CMV antigen stimulation. This CDR3 is CASGCFRDSPYNEQFF. The CDR3 nucleotides read TGCGCCAGCGGATGTTTCCGGGACAGCCCCTACAATGAGCAGTTCTTC.